This TCR beta chain originates from a study of blood T cell repertoires in COVID-19. Study-wide background: The United States, Italy and Spain were the sources of the acute and convalescent COVID-19 samples.

Methods used by the authors: The assay estimated nucleated cells by amplifying reference gene primers. TCRdb keeps only in-frame clones here, not all; method: immunoSEQ multiplex PCR. V, J and clone size are taken as reported in that table, and D and trimming were inferred from the DNA itself. The sample contains 76,000 or so clones, around 90% of which appear only once. The CDR3 has 14 residues. V shed 3 bases and J shed 7 bases, with 13 bases lying between them. Germline lookup yields CDR1 SGHVS and CDR2 FQNEAQ. This TCR was recovered from a human donor in a cohort sampled during active COVID-19. This chain uses TRBV7-8 with TRBJ2-1, with D tentatively TRBD1 (6 bases). The sequenced material came from peripheral blood. The CDR3 bases are TGTGCCAGCAGCTTCGGACAGAGGGTAAATGAGCAGTTCTTC. It encodes CASSFGQRVNEQFF.